This T cell receptor beta chain comes out of a study of neurological immune-mediated disorders. General study points: One related-CDR3 cluster, found by phylogenetic grouping, held repertoires of 18 of 34 multiple sclerosis patients and is a possible signature.

5'RACE generated cDNA with 10-nucleotide random UMIs. From 15-18 subjects, every sequencing run obtained over 190 million TCR-beta sequences. TCRdb recomputed calls from the 5' RACE reads with MiXCR, one row per CDR3 protein. The repertoire holds about 40,000 distinct CDR3 sequences, 2.5% seen once, with 2.4% in the top ten. This clonotype was seen ten or more times. Its cognate antigen is unknown. Trimming took 0 bases from V and 5 from J, leaving 6 bases between them. The CDR3 runs 13 residues. Per the germline V gene, CDR1 is SGHRS and CDR2 is YFSETQ. The receptor was derived from a man between 45 and 60 years old with multiple sclerosis. The sequenced material came from PBMCs. V gene TRBV5-1 combines with J gene TRBJ1-5; no clear D. This CDR3 is CASSLGSHQPQHF. For the CDR3, the DNA is TGCGCCAGCAGCTTGGGTTCTCATCAGCCCCAGCATTTT. Using reference TRBV5-1 and TRBJ1-5 for the parts outside the CDR3, the full variable domain is KAGVTQTPRYLIKTRGQQVTLSCSPISGHRSVSWYQQTPGQGLQFLFEYFSETQRNKGNFPGRFSGRQFSNSRSEMNVSTLELGDSALYLCASSLGSHQPQHFGDGTRLSIL.